This is a list of T cell receptor beta chains from one sample in a study of cytomegalovirus exposure and HLA in healthy donors. Generated by immunoSEQ multiplex PCR, the TCRdb table keeps only in-frame clones and is missing some. The table has 150,000 to 250,000 clones, 80% to 85% seen once. Specimen: PBMCs. The receptors derive from a woman aged 25 to 39 in good health and CMV-seronegative. Both conserved end residues are part of each CDR3. The D gene is left open where the match is weak. Where a row states a size, it is once, few, many or the class of an expanded clone; other rows omit it.

j_gene,len,d_gene,v_gene,abundance,CDR3aa,CDR3nt
TRBJ1-1,14,NA,TRBV5-1,NA,CASSLDEGRTEAFF,TGCGCCAGCAGCTTGGATGAGGGGAGGACTGAAGCTTTCTTT
TRBJ1-1,16,NA,TRBV5-1,NA,CASSADPGTLNTEAFF,TGCGCCAGCAGCGCGGATCCCGGGACATTAAACACTGAAGCTTTCTTT
TRBJ1-2,14,TRBD1,TRBV19,NA,CASARDREIYGYTF,TGTGCCAGCGCCCGGGACAGGGAAATCTATGGCTACACCTTC
TRBJ1-4,14,NA,TRBV29-1,NA,CSVGGLYTGEKLFF,TGCAGCGTCGGTGGACTTTACACTGGGGAAAAACTGTTTTTT
TRBJ1-2,13,TRBD1,TRBV11-2,NA,CASSPGGGYGYTF,TGTGCCAGCAGCCCAGGGGGAGGCTATGGCTACACCTTC
TRBJ2-1,14,TRBD2,TRBV11-2,NA,CASSSGTSWNEQFF,TGTGCCAGCAGTTCCGGGACTAGCTGGAATGAGCAGTTCTTC
TRBJ2-7,13,TRBD2,TRBV5-4,NA,CASRASGSYEQYF,TGTGCCAGCAGGGCTAGCGGTTCCTACGAGCAGTACTTC
TRBJ2-1,15,NA,TRBV27,NA,CASSLFAESYNEQFF,TGTGCCAGCAGTTTATTCGCGGAGTCCTACAATGAGCAGTTCTTC
TRBJ2-5,16,TRBD2,TRBV5-6,NA,CASSPGGLAGEETQYF,TGTGCCAGCAGCCCCGGGGGACTAGCGGGAGAAGAGACCCAGTACTTC
TRBJ2-1,15,TRBD2,TRBV19,NA,CASSMASGYYNEQFF,TGTGCCAGTAGTATGGCTAGCGGGTACTACAATGAGCAGTTCTTC
TRBJ2-1,15,TRBD1,TRBV19,NA,CASSPDRGGRNEQFF,TGTGCCAGTAGCCCCGACAGGGGAGGACGGAATGAGCAGTTCTTC
TRBJ2-1,12,NA,TRBV5-6,once,CASSLDRHEQFF,TGTGCCAGCAGCTTGGACAGACATGAGCAGTTCTTC
TRBJ2-2,16,NA,TRBV29-1,NA,CSGRTWLSSGTGELFF,TGCAGCGGGAGGACTTGGCTGTCCTCGGGGACCGGGGAGCTGTTTTTT
TRBJ1-5,15,NA,TRBV6-1,NA,CASSPLGLSNQPQHF,TGTGCCAGCAGTCCCCTGGGCCTTAGCAATCAGCCCCAGCATTTT
TRBJ1-4,12,NA,TRBV28,NA,CASTPARGKLFF,TGTGCCAGCACGCCCGCCCGGGGAAAACTGTTTTTT
TRBJ1-1,12,NA,TRBV6-6,NA,CASSYTTGEAFF,TGTGCCAGCAGTTACACAACAGGGGAAGCTTTCTTT
TRBJ2-7,16,NA,TRBV18,NA,CASSPLVGGRAYEQYF,TGTGCCAGCTCACCACTAGTGGGGGGAAGGGCCTACGAGCAGTACTTC
TRBJ2-7,12,NA,TRBV19,few,CASSIAGYEQYF,TGTGCCAGTAGTATAGCAGGGTACGAGCAGTACTTC
TRBJ2-1,13,NA,TRBV6-1,once,CASKGELYNEQFF,TGTGCCAGCAAGGGGGAGCTTTACAATGAGCAGTTCTTC
TRBJ2-7,15,TRBD2,TRBV5-4,NA,CASSLNAGGTYEQYF,TGTGCCAGCAGCTTGAATGCGGGGGGGACCTACGAGCAGTACTTC
TRBJ2-1,15,TRBD2,TRBV5-4,NA,CASSEDGGAGNEQFF,TGTGCCAGCAGCGAAGACGGGGGGGCCGGGAATGAGCAGTTCTTC
TRBJ1-2,15,NA,TRBV6-4,few,CASSDYGYRRFGYTF,TGTGCCAGCAGTGACTACGGGTATAGGCGGTTTGGCTACACCTTC
TRBJ1-1,14,NA,TRBV27,NA,CASSLYGPQGEAFF,TGTGCCAGCAGTTTATATGGGCCGCAGGGTGAAGCTTTCTTT
TRBJ1-2,17,NA,TRBV5-1,NA,CASSLEGHGWGNYGYTF,TGCGCCAGCAGCTTGGAGGGACATGGGTGGGGTAACTATGGCTACACCTTC
TRBJ1-5,16,NA,TRBV5-6,few,CASSFWYGADVQPQHF,TGTGCCAGCAGCTTTTGGTATGGGGCAGATGTGCAGCCCCAGCATTTT
TRBJ2-7,14,TRBD2,TRBV7-2,NA,CASSKTSPPGEQYF,TGTGCCAGCAGTAAGACTAGCCCACCGGGCGAGCAGTACTTC
TRBJ1-6,15,NA,TRBV6-5,NA,CASSLLDITSSPLHF,TGTGCCAGCAGCCTCCTGGACATTACCAGTTCACCCCTCCACTTT
TRBJ1-1,14,NA,TRBV6-5,few,CASNGLRTVTEAFF,TGTGCCAGCAACGGTCTCCGCACGGTCACTGAAGCTTTCTTT
TRBJ2-2,11,NA,TRBV25-1,few,CASELVGELFF,TGTGCCAGCGAGTTGGTCGGGGAGCTGTTTTTT
TRBJ2-7,15,NA,TRBV10-2,NA,CASSEGGALSYEQYF,TGCGCCAGCAGTGAAGGGGGGGCCCTCTCCTACGAGCAGTACTTC
TRBJ2-6,13,NA,TRBV7-9,NA,CASMAGGANVLTF,TGTGCCAGCATGGCAGGTGGGGCCAACGTCCTGACTTTC
TRBJ1-1,14,NA,TRBV5-1,NA,CASSSTGPNTEAFF,TGCGCCAGCAGCTCAACAGGGCCAAACACTGAAGCTTTCTTT
TRBJ1-2,13,NA,TRBV19,few,CASSTRQAYGYTF,TGTGCCAGTAGTACTCGACAGGCCTATGGCTACACCTTC
TRBJ2-3,18,TRBD2,TRBV28,NA,CASRPHGLAGGQTDTQYF,TGTGCCAGCAGGCCGCACGGCCTAGCGGGGGGGCAAACAGATACGCAGTATTTT
TRBJ2-7,14,TRBD1,TRBV7-2,NA,CASSQGAGAGEQYF,TGTGCCAGCAGCCAGGGGGCAGGGGCGGGCGAGCAGTACTTC
TRBJ2-1,14,TRBD1,TRBV11-3,NA,CASSPRDSYNEQFF,TGTGCCAGCAGCCCCAGGGACAGCTACAATGAGCAGTTCTTC